The sample holds a few counts of the clone carrying this T cell receptor (beta chain). Its antigen remains unidentified. TCRdb used MiXCR to reprocess the 5' RACE reads, holding one entry per CDR3 protein. The profile shows fewer than 350,000 distinct CDR3 sequences, more than 15% of them singletons. The germline V gene has CDR1 SEHNR and CDR2 FQNEAQ (reference sequence). Trimming shortened V by 1 base and J by 3 bases, and 10 bases separated the two germline ends. The CDR3 covers 14 residues. The data stem from a study of T-cell memory formation after mild COVID-19. Study-level findings and limits: Pre-infection memory harbored some responding clones, suggesting cross-reactive memory joined.

The specimen was PBMCs or a T cell subset sorted from them (not recorded which). The V and J genes are TRBV7-9 and TRBJ2-7; TRBD1 is a possible D gene (5 bases). The sequence was obtained from a man younger than 35 who had mild COVID-19 (a few samples of this study predate the infection). Cell type and time point are not known. As DNA, the CDR3 is TGTGCCAGCAGCTTAGATAGCAGGGTCTACGAGCAGTACTTC. This sequence encodes CASSLDSRVYEQYF.